The rows below give T cell receptor beta chains drawn from one sample of a study of shared clonotypes between healthy human individuals. Clones were sequenced by immunoSEQ multiplex PCR, and TCRdb holds only the in-frame ones, with some missing. Of around 2.3 million clones in the sample, 90% to 96% were seen once. The specimen was naive CD4+ T cells sorted from blood. Every receptor here comes from a man between 18 and 29 years old in good health. Each CDR3 is given with its conserved first and last residue. D genes are given only for firm matches. Size is stated for part of the rows, as once, few or many counts, or as a class when the clone is expanded.

v_gene: TRBV18
d_gene: .
abundance: .
j_gene: TRBJ1-1
CDR3nt: TGTGCCAGCTCACCAAGCGAGGGGAGTACTGAAGCTTTCTTT
CDR3aa: CASSPSEGSTEAFF

v_gene: TRBV7-2
d_gene: TRBD1
abundance: once
j_gene: TRBJ2-7
CDR3nt: TGTGCCAGCAGCTTAATGACAGGGGGTCACTACGAGCAGTACTTC
CDR3aa: CASSLMTGGHYEQYF

v_gene: TRBV5-4
d_gene: .
abundance: .
j_gene: TRBJ1-1
CDR3nt: TGTGCCAGCAGCTTGGGGCGGAACCTGAACACTGAAGCTTTCTTT
CDR3aa: CASSLGRNLNTEAFF

v_gene: TRBV4-1
d_gene: .
abundance: .
j_gene: TRBJ1-4
CDR3nt: TGCGCCAGCAGCCAAGTGGGGGTTCGGGGGGAAAAACTGTTTTTT
CDR3aa: CASSQVGVRGEKLFF

v_gene: TRBV18
d_gene: .
abundance: .
j_gene: TRBJ2-7
CDR3nt: TGTGCCAGCTCACCAACAGGGATCTCCTACGAGCAGTACTTC
CDR3aa: CASSPTGISYEQYF

v_gene: TRBV2
d_gene: .
abundance: .
j_gene: TRBJ2-5
CDR3nt: TGTGCCAGCAGAATTGCAGCGGGTCCGAGGGAGACCCAGTACTTC
CDR3aa: CASRIAAGPRETQYF

v_gene: TRBV2
d_gene: .
abundance: .
j_gene: TRBJ2-5
CDR3nt: TGTGCCAGCAGTTTAGAGAACCAAGAGACCCAGTACTTC
CDR3aa: CASSLENQETQYF

v_gene: TRBV11-2
d_gene: .
abundance: .
j_gene: TRBJ2-5
CDR3nt: TGTGCCAGCAGCCGGGACAACGAAGAGACCCAGTACTTC
CDR3aa: CASSRDNEETQYF

v_gene: TRBV10-3
d_gene: TRBD2
abundance: .
j_gene: TRBJ2-2
CDR3nt: TGTGCCATCGGGGGAGGTAGCGGGAGAGGTACCGGGGAGCTGTTTTTT
CDR3aa: CAIGGGSGRGTGELFF

v_gene: TRBV30
d_gene: TRBD2
abundance: .
j_gene: TRBJ2-5
CDR3nt: TGTGCCTGGAGTGTACGCGGGGGGGAGACCCAGTACTTC
CDR3aa: CAWSVRGGETQYF

v_gene: TRBV6-6
d_gene: TRBD1
abundance: .
j_gene: TRBJ1-1
CDR3nt: TGTGCCAGCAGTTCTACAGGGGAACCTGAAGCTTTCTTT
CDR3aa: CASSSTGEPEAFF

v_gene: TRBV25-1
d_gene: .
abundance: .
j_gene: TRBJ1-4
CDR3nt: TGTGCCAGCAGTGAACCCGGGACCTCTAATGAAAAACTGTTTTTT
CDR3aa: CASSEPGTSNEKLFF

v_gene: TRBV2
d_gene: .
abundance: .
j_gene: TRBJ1-1
CDR3nt: TGTGCCAGCAGTGAGGGGCCGGGTGAAGCTTTCTTT
CDR3aa: CASSEGPGEAFF

v_gene: TRBV6-5
d_gene: .
abundance: .
j_gene: TRBJ2-7
CDR3nt: TGTGCCAGCAGTTACTCTGGGGTAGCGGTTTACGAGCAGTACTTC
CDR3aa: CASSYSGVAVYEQYF

v_gene: TRBV27
d_gene: TRBD1
abundance: .
j_gene: TRBJ2-3
CDR3nt: TGTGCCAGCAGTTTGCTAGTTCTGGGACAGGACACAGATACGCAGTATTTT
CDR3aa: CASSLLVLGQDTDTQYF

v_gene: TRBV6-5
d_gene: TRBD1
abundance: .
j_gene: TRBJ1-6
CDR3nt: TGTGCCAGCAGTTACGGGGGACAGATTAATTCACCCCTCCACTTT
CDR3aa: CASSYGGQINSPLHF

v_gene: TRBV7-9
d_gene: TRBD1
abundance: .
j_gene: TRBJ2-3
CDR3nt: TGTGCCAGCAGCTTTGGGGACAGGAGCACAGATACGCAGTATTTT
CDR3aa: CASSFGDRSTDTQYF

v_gene: TRBV19
d_gene: .
abundance: .
j_gene: TRBJ1-5
CDR3nt: TGTGCCAGTAGTTCCCGATGGGAGGGCAATCAGCCCCAGCATTTT
CDR3aa: CASSSRWEGNQPQHF

v_gene: TRBV28
d_gene: .
abundance: .
j_gene: TRBJ1-2
CDR3nt: TGTGCCAGCAGTTTCCTTCCCCTGGGCAAGCCCTTAGCTAACTATGGCTACACCTTC
CDR3aa: CASSFLPLGKPLANYGYTF

v_gene: TRBV5-1
d_gene: .
abundance: .
j_gene: TRBJ2-7
CDR3nt: TGCGCCAGCAGCCCGCAAGCAGGGGCGAGGGAGCAGTACTTC
CDR3aa: CASSPQAGAREQYF

v_gene: TRBV19
d_gene: .
abundance: .
j_gene: TRBJ2-4
CDR3nt: TGTGCCAGTACCTCCGGGGAATTGGCCAAAAACATTCAGTACTTC
CDR3aa: CASTSGELAKNIQYF

v_gene: TRBV25-1
d_gene: .
abundance: .
j_gene: TRBJ1-2
CDR3nt: TGTGCCAGCAGTGACATCGGACAGTTAACCGGTGGCTACACCTTC
CDR3aa: CASSDIGQLTGGYTF

v_gene: TRBV18
d_gene: .
abundance: .
j_gene: TRBJ2-7
CDR3nt: TGTGCCAGCTCATCGGGCTTACCTACCTACGAGCAGTACTTC
CDR3aa: CASSSGLPTYEQYF

v_gene: TRBV19
d_gene: TRBD2
abundance: .
j_gene: TRBJ2-7
CDR3nt: TGTGCCAGTAGTATAGGACTAGCGGGAGTCAACGAGCAGTACTTC
CDR3aa: CASSIGLAGVNEQYF

v_gene: TRBV25-1
d_gene: TRBD2
abundance: .
j_gene: TRBJ2-1
CDR3nt: TGTGCCAGCAGTGAACCTAGCGGGGGTTCCTACAATGAGCAGTTCTTC
CDR3aa: CASSEPSGGSYNEQFF

v_gene: TRBV21-1
d_gene: .
abundance: .
j_gene: TRBJ2-7
CDR3nt: TGTGCCAGCAGCTCCCTCGAGCAGCGGGGGGTTTCCTACGAGCAGTACTTC
CDR3aa: CASSSLEQRGVSYEQYF

v_gene: TRBV28
d_gene: .
abundance: once
j_gene: TRBJ2-2
CDR3nt: TGTGCCGCAATCGCACGTGGGTCGAACACCGGGGAGCTGTTTTTT
CDR3aa: CAAIARGSNTGELFF

v_gene: TRBV9
d_gene: .
abundance: .
j_gene: TRBJ1-1
CDR3nt: TGTGCCAGCAGGGTTTTCGTAGTGCTTGAAGCTTTCTTT
CDR3aa: CASRVFVVLEAFF

v_gene: TRBV5-4
d_gene: .
abundance: .
j_gene: TRBJ1-4
CDR3nt: TGTGCCAGCAGCCGTGGGGTGGAGCCTGAAAAACTGTTTTTT
CDR3aa: CASSRGVEPEKLFF

v_gene: TRBV6-5
d_gene: .
abundance: .
j_gene: TRBJ1-2
CDR3nt: TGTGCCAGCAGTTCTACGACAGGCAACTATGGCTACACCTTC
CDR3aa: CASSSTTGNYGYTF

v_gene: TRBV9
d_gene: .
abundance: .
j_gene: TRBJ2-5
CDR3nt: TGTGCCAGCAGCGCCTATAATCAAGAGACCCAGTACTTC
CDR3aa: CASSAYNQETQYF

v_gene: TRBV27
d_gene: TRBD1
abundance: .
j_gene: TRBJ1-5
CDR3nt: TGTGCCAGCAGTTTAGAGGGGGCCGGTCAGCCCCAGCATTTT
CDR3aa: CASSLEGAGQPQHF

v_gene: TRBV10-3
d_gene: .
abundance: .
j_gene: TRBJ2-1
CDR3nt: TGTGCCATCAGGGGGGTGCTGAATGAGCAGTTCTTC
CDR3aa: CAIRGVLNEQFF

v_gene: TRBV25-1
d_gene: .
abundance: .
j_gene: TRBJ2-5
CDR3nt: TGTGCCAGCAGTGATTCAGGGTCTGGGACCCAGTACTTC
CDR3aa: CASSDSGSGTQYF

v_gene: TRBV28
d_gene: .
abundance: .
j_gene: TRBJ1-1
CDR3nt: TGTGCCAGCAGTTTATCACTATGGCACCAGAACACTGAAGCTTTCTTT
CDR3aa: CASSLSLWHQNTEAFF

v_gene: TRBV2
d_gene: .
abundance: once
j_gene: TRBJ1-1
CDR3nt: TGTGCCAGCATTCTGACAACGAACACTGAAGCTTTCTTT
CDR3aa: CASILTTNTEAFF

v_gene: TRBV6-5
d_gene: .
abundance: .
j_gene: TRBJ2-7
CDR3nt: TGTGCCAGCAGTTACAACCGGGCGTCGATCCCCTACGAGCAGTACTTC
CDR3aa: CASSYNRASIPYEQYF

v_gene: TRBV5-1
d_gene: TRBD1
abundance: .
j_gene: TRBJ2-7
CDR3nt: TGCGCCAGCAAGTCGGGGACAGGGAACTACGAGCAGTACTTC
CDR3aa: CASKSGTGNYEQYF

v_gene: TRBV9
d_gene: TRBD1
abundance: .
j_gene: TRBJ2-2
CDR3nt: TGTGCCAGCAGCAAGGACAGGCCAACCGGGGAGCTGTTTTTT
CDR3aa: CASSKDRPTGELFF

v_gene: TRBV13
d_gene: TRBD1
abundance: .
j_gene: TRBJ2-7
CDR3nt: TGTGCCAGCAGCCTTACAGGGGGTCGGTACGAGCAGTACTTC
CDR3aa: CASSLTGGRYEQYF

v_gene: TRBV29-1
d_gene: .
abundance: .
j_gene: TRBJ2-7
CDR3nt: TGCAGCGTTGAGCGGGCCTACGAGCAGTGCTTC
CDR3aa: CSVERAYEQCF

v_gene: TRBV7-2
d_gene: .
abundance: .
j_gene: TRBJ1-2
CDR3nt: TGTGCCAGCAGCTCTGACCCCGGTCCAGGATATGGCTACACCTTC
CDR3aa: CASSSDPGPGYGYTF